A selection of T cell receptor beta chains follows, all from one sample in a study of cytomegalovirus exposure and HLA in healthy donors. Sequencing used immunoSEQ multiplex PCR; TCRdb keeps in-frame clones, though not all of them. The sample has roughly 160,000 clones; over 75% are singletons. Material for sequencing was PBMCs. These receptors came from a woman aged 30 to 39 in good health and CMV-seronegative. The CDR3 runs from the conserved cysteine through the conserved F or W. D genes are given only for firm matches. Some rows mark clone size as missing; the rest say once, few, many or name a class of expanded clone.

abundance	d_gene	j_gene	v_gene	len	CDR3aa	CDR3nt
.	.	TRBJ2-7	TRBV13	20	CASSLATMEGWGSWGYEQYF	TGTGCCAGCAGCTTAGCCACCATGGAGGGGTGGGGATCATGGGGCTACGAGCAGTACTTC
.	TRBD2	TRBJ2-3	TRBV5-1	16	CASSLAAGTSTDTQYF	TGCGCCAGCAGCTTGGCAGCGGGAACCAGCACAGATACGCAGTATTTT
.	TRBD1	TRBJ2-7	TRBV27	14	CASSLRDRGSEQYF	TGTGCCAGCAGTCTCCGCGACAGGGGTTCCGAGCAGTACTTC
.	TRBD2	TRBJ2-1	TRBV28	16	CASSLSGDLSYNEQFF	TGTGCCAGCAGTTTAAGCGGGGACCTCTCCTACAATGAGCAGTTCTTC
.	.	TRBJ2-1	TRBV6-1	16	CASSELRLAVYNEQFF	TGTGCCAGCAGTGAACTGAGGTTAGCGGTCTACAATGAGCAGTTCTTC
.	.	TRBJ1-3	TRBV30	16	CAWSVGQRISGNTIYF	TGTGCCTGGAGTGTGGGGCAGCGAATCTCTGGAAACACCATATATTTT
.	.	TRBJ1-1	TRBV5-1	13	CASSTGPNTEAFF	TGCGCCAGCAGTACAGGGCCGAACACTGAAGCTTTCTTT
.	TRBD1	TRBJ2-2	TRBV10-3	17	CAISESPGQGNTGELFF	TGTGCCATCAGTGAGTCTCCGGGACAGGGCAACACCGGGGAGCTGTTTTTT
.	TRBD1	TRBJ1-1	TRBV7-2	16	CASSSKIQGGNTEAFF	TGTGCCAGCAGCTCCAAAATCCAGGGGGGGAACACTGAAGCTTTCTTT
.	TRBD1	TRBJ1-1	TRBV5-6	13	CASSQDRATEAFF	TGTGCCAGCAGTCAAGACAGGGCCACTGAAGCTTTCTTT
few	TRBD1	TRBJ2-2	TRBV28	15	CASSSGTGDTGELFF	TGTGCCAGCTCCTCCGGGACAGGGGACACCGGGGAGCTGTTTTTT
few	.	TRBJ1-1	TRBV19	15	CASRIPGHLNTEAFF	TGTGCCAGTAGGATCCCGGGACACCTGAACACTGAAGCTTTCTTT
few	TRBD2	TRBJ2-3	TRBV29-1	17	CSVDGLAGEALTDTQYF	TGCAGCGTTGATGGGCTAGCGGGAGAGGCCCTCACAGATACGCAGTATTTT
.	TRBD2	TRBJ2-3	TRBV5-1	16	CASSLETSGRSDTQYF	TGCGCCAGCAGCTTGGAGACTAGCGGGAGATCAGATACGCAGTATTTT
.	.	TRBJ1-1	TRBV13	12	CASRRALTEAFF	TGTGCCAGCAGGAGGGCGTTAACTGAAGCTTTCTTT
.	TRBD1	TRBJ2-1	TRBV25-1	14	CASSGRGKVNEQFF	TGTGCCAGCAGTGGCAGGGGGAAGGTCAATGAGCAGTTCTTC
.	.	TRBJ2-5	TRBV20-1	10	CSAHRSAQYF	TGCAGTGCCCATCGGTCGGCCCAGTACTTC
once	.	TRBJ1-2	TRBV4-1	17	CASSHTAAGRILYGYTF	TGCGCCAGCAGCCACACAGCTGCAGGGCGAATCCTTTATGGCTACACCTTC
once	TRBD2	TRBJ2-1	TRBV10-2	16	CASSESTGGPYNEQFF	TGCGCCAGCAGTGAGTCAACGGGGGGTCCCTACAATGAGCAGTTCTTC
few	.	TRBJ2-7	TRBV4-3	16	CASSQVGGGHGSEQYF	TGCGCCAGCAGCCAAGTCGGCGGCGGTCACGGGTCCGAGCAGTACTTC
.	.	TRBJ2-7	TRBV30	12	CACTGKGWEQYF	TGTGCCTGTACAGGGAAGGGGTGGGAGCAGTACTTC
.	.	TRBJ2-2	TRBV6-6	16	CASSYSELAPAGELFF	TGTGCCAGCAGTTACTCGGAACTAGCCCCCGCCGGGGAGCTGTTTTTT
.	TRBD1	TRBJ2-1	TRBV5-1	16	CASSLAPPGTENEQFF	TGCGCCAGCAGCTTGGCGCCACCCGGGACAGAAAATGAGCAGTTCTTC
.	TRBD1	TRBJ1-2	TRBV15	16	CATSRDWDRTNYGYTF	TGTGCCACCAGCAGAGATTGGGACAGGACTAACTATGGCTACACCTTC
.	.	TRBJ2-5	TRBV5-5	13	CASSSRGQETQYF	TGTGCCAGCAGCTCCCGGGGCCAAGAGACCCAGTACTTC
.	TRBD1	TRBJ1-1	TRBV4-2	14	CASSWTGTDTEAFF	TGTGCCAGCAGTTGGACAGGGACGGACACTGAAGCTTTCTTT
.	TRBD2	TRBJ2-7	TRBV28	20	CASSLTGLGLAGVLSYEQYF	TGTGCCAGCAGTTTAACTGGGCTGGGACTAGCGGGAGTGTTGTCCTACGAGCAGTACTTC
.	TRBD1	TRBJ2-7	TRBV2	16	CASTTLGQGERYEQYF	TGTGCCAGCACCACACTGGGACAGGGTGAGAGGTACGAGCAGTACTTC
.	.	TRBJ1-3	TRBV27	16	CASSPSLGYMGNTIYF	TGTGCCAGCTCCCCCTCCCTAGGTTACATGGGAAACACCATATATTTT
once	TRBD2	TRBJ2-7	TRBV6-5	15	CASSSTSGRAYEQYF	TGTGCCAGCAGTTCAACTAGCGGGAGGGCCTACGAGCAGTACTTC
.	TRBD2	TRBJ2-7	TRBV9	14	CASSVSGRMGEQYF	TGTGCCAGCAGCGTTAGCGGGAGGATGGGCGAGCAGTACTTC
.	TRBD1	TRBJ2-7	TRBV7-2	16	CASSSGQGADTYEQYF	TGTGCCAGCAGCTCGGGTCAGGGGGCTGATACCTACGAGCAGTACTTC
.	TRBD1	TRBJ1-2	TRBV5-3	16	CARSFPRDRVNYGYTF	TGTGCCAGAAGCTTCCCCCGGGACAGGGTTAACTATGGCTACACCTTC
.	.	TRBJ2-7	TRBV10-3	13	CAWETRNDYEQYF	TGTGCCTGGGAGACCCGAAACGACTACGAGCAGTACTTC
.	.	TRBJ2-3	TRBV25-1	13	CASSRGGEDTQYF	TGTGCCAGCAGTCGGGGCGGGGAGGATACGCAGTATTTT
.	TRBD2	TRBJ2-1	TRBV6-6	16	CASSYTLAAAYNEQFF	TGTGCCAGCAGTTACACCCTAGCGGCCGCCTACAATGAGCAGTTCTTC
.	TRBD1	TRBJ1-4	TRBV15	15	CATSRNRGTNEKLFF	TGTGCCACCAGCAGGAACAGGGGAACTAATGAAAAACTGTTTTTT
.	TRBD2	TRBJ2-7	TRBV5-4	18	CASRIAGGPYKSSYEQYF	TGTGCCAGCAGAATAGCGGGAGGGCCCTACAAGAGCTCCTACGAGCAGTACTTC
few	TRBD1	TRBJ1-2	TRBV19	13	CASSPTGGHGYTF	TGTGCCAGTAGCCCGACAGGGGGTCATGGCTACACCTTC
.	.	TRBJ2-1	TRBV5-1	14	CASSPQGRYNEQFF	TGCGCCAGCAGCCCGCAGGGTCGCTACAATGAGCAGTTCTTC
.	TRBD1	TRBJ1-1	TRBV5-4	13	CASSLIQGAEAFF	TGTGCCAGCAGCTTAATACAGGGGGCAGAAGCTTTCTTT